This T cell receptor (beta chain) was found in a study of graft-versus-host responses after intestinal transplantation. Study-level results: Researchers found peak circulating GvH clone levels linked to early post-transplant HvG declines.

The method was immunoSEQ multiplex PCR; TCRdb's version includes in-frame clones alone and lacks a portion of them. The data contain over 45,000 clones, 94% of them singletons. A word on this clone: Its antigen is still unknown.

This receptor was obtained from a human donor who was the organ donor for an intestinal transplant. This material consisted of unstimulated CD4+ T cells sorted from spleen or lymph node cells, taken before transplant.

The CDR3 here is CASSATRGGTQYF. The CDR3 DNA reads TGTGCCAGCAGCGCGACCCGGGGGGGGACCCAGTACTTC. This sequence joins TRBV9 and TRBJ2-5, with 8 bases identical to TRBD2. V was pared by 3 bases and J by 7 bases, with 5 bases of the junction left unmatched. In germline, CDR1 is SGDLS, CDR2 YYNGEE. The CDR3 runs to 13 residues.